This TCR beta chain came from a study of blood T cell repertoires in COVID-19. Whole-study context: The United States, Italy and Spain were the sources of the acute and convalescent COVID-19 samples.

The CDR3 is 14 residues long. Between the trimmed V and J ends, which lost 6 bases and 5 bases, there was a span of 16 bases. Germline CDR1 MRHNA, CDR2 SNTAGT. Original processing methods: Nucleated cell number was recorded as an estimate derived from reference gene primer amplification. Sequencing was performed with immunoSEQ multiplex PCR; in TCRdb, only in-frame clones are kept and a portion is missing. D and trimming were read from the DNA, whereas the V and J calls and clone size are those reported in that table. Here the sample spans fewer than 55,000 clones, 70% to 90% being singletons. What was sequenced was peripheral blood. This clonotype was sampled from a man over 45 with active COVID-19. The V gene is TRBV6-4, the J gene TRBJ1-1; D may be TRBD1 (5 bases). The CDR3 nucleotides read TGTGCCAGCAGCCCCCGGGGGGGATGGACTGAAGCTTTCTTT. This sequence encodes CASSPRGGWTEAFF.